These 13 T cell receptor beta chains originate from one sample sequenced in a study of blood T cell repertoires in COVID-19. Method: immunoSEQ multiplex PCR; TCRdb's copy keeps in-frame clones and lacks some. The sample yields roughly 100,000 clones, approximately 86% seen once. Specimen: peripheral blood. These receptors all come from a man aged 45-65 years with active or convalescent COVID-19.

This chain uses TRBV7-2 with TRBJ2-5, with D hard to call. CDR1 and CDR2 (germline): SGHTA, FQGNSA. Trimming removed 5 bases from V and 5 bases from J, with 12 bases in between. CDR3 length: 13 residues. The CDR3 DNA is TGTGCCAGCAGCCCCCGCAGTCACGAGACCCAGTACTTC. Its protein is CASSPRSHETQYF.

The chain couples TRBV7-9 to TRBJ1-3; D perhaps matches TRBD1 (5 bases). The V gene's germline CDR1 is SEHNR and CDR2 FQNEAQ (reference sequence). Trimming took 1 base from V and 3 from J, leaving 10 bases between them. This CDR3 has 15 residues. The CDR3 reads CASSLEAGDGNTIYF. The CDR3 bases are TGTGCCAGCAGCTTAGAGGCGGGGGATGGAAACACCATATATTTT. The full variable domain, its missing parts supplied by reference TRBV7-9 and TRBJ1-3, is DTGVSQNPRHKITKRGQNVTFRCDPISEHNRLYWYRQTLGQGPEFLTYFQNEAQLEKSRLLSDRFSAERPKGSFSTLEIQRTEQGDSAMYLCASSLEAGDGNTIYFGEGSWLTVV.

The J gene is TRBJ2-7, the V gene TRBV11-2; 8 nucleotides align to TRBD2. Unmatched junction bases numbered 6, after V lost 5 bases and J lost 3 bases. The CDR3 consists of 14 residues. Germline values: CDR1 SGHAT, CDR2 FQNNGV. CDR3 sequence: CASSPGGVFYEQYF. Written as DNA, the CDR3 is TGTGCCAGCAGCCCGGGGGGGGTGTTCTACGAGCAGTACTTC.

The chain carries TRBV19 and TRBJ2-1, with 9 bases aligning to TRBD1. Germline CDR1 LNHDA, CDR2 SQIVND (reference sequence). This CDR3 has 12 residues. The V gene end was trimmed by 4 bases and the J gene end by 10 bases; junction bases not matched to a gene: 2. The CDR3 loop reads CASSRTGDEQFF. The DNA for the CDR3 is TGTGCCAGTAGTAGGACAGGGGACGAGCAGTTCTTC.

The chain employs TRBV6-5 and TRBJ2-1, with 8 bases aligning to TRBD1. The J segment lost 7 bases and the V segment lost 6 bases, leaving 11 bases of the junction unmatched. This CDR3 contains 15 residues. Germline CDR1 and CDR2: MNHEY and SVGAGI. CDR3 protein: CASSPPGTGRNEQFF. The CDR3, as DNA: TGTGCCAGCAGCCCCCCCGGGACAGGAAGGAATGAGCAGTTCTTC.

The V and J genes are TRBV6-6 and TRBJ2-7; 8 positions match TRBD1. CDR1 is MNHNY, CDR2 SVGAGI, per germline (reference sequence). This CDR3 region has 11 residues. The CDR3 DNA sequence: TGTGCCAGCAGCTCGGACAGGGAATTTCGCGTC. It codes for CASSSDREFRV.

V usage is TRBV18 and J usage is TRBJ1-3; 7 nucleotides match TRBD1. CDR3 length equals 16 residues. V shed 2 bases, J shed 1 base, and the junction held 5 bases outside the gene matches. Per the germline V gene, CDR1 is KGHSH and CDR2 is LQKENI. In DNA form, the CDR3 reads TGTGCCAGCTCACCAGACAGGGTTTTATCTGGAAACACCATATATTTT. Its protein is CASSPDRVLSGNTIYF.

The genes are TRBV10-3 and TRBJ1-4; D gene unclear. CDR3 length: 14 amino acids. V was trimmed by 6 bases and J by 8 bases, leaving 16 bases between them. Germline V gene data show CDR1 as ENHRY and CDR2 as SYGVKD. This CDR3 is CAISREGGGEKLFF. The DNA for the CDR3 is TGTGCCATCAGCCGGGAGGGCGGAGGAGAAAAACTGTTTTTT.

The V call is TRBV27, the J call TRBJ1-5; D gene uncertain. The CDR3 covers 13 residues. Germline lookup yields CDR1 MNHEY and CDR2 SMNVEV (reference sequence). Trimming pared 6 bases from V and 7 bases from J, leaving 13 bases between. CDR3 amino acids: CASSRFPAQPQHF. The CDR3 nucleotides are TGTGCCAGCAGCCGGTTCCCCGCACAGCCCCAGCATTTT.

The rearrangement joins TRBV7-8 to TRBJ1-1; D not certain. This CDR3 is built from 13 residues. V was shortened by 3 bases and J by 4 bases, with 9 bases between the two germline ends. Per germline, CDR1 SGHVS and CDR2 FQNEAQ. CDR3 bases: TGTGCCAGCAGCTTTGAGGGATTCACTGAAGCTTTCTTT. Translation gives CASSFEGFTEAFF. Looking up the rest from reference TRBV7-8 and TRBJ1-1 gives the full variable domain: GAGVSQSPRYKVAKRGQDVALRCDPISGHVSLFWYQQALGQGPEFLTYFQNEAQLDKSGLPSDRFFAERPEGSVSTLKIQRTQQEDSAVYLCASSFEGFTEAFFGQGTRLTVV.

V and J are TRBV19 and TRBJ2-1, with 10 bases identical to TRBD1. Germline V gene lookup returns CDR1 LNHDA and CDR2 SQIVND (reference sequence). V shed 3 bases and J 5 bases; nucleotides not matched to a gene: 7. CDR3 length: 16 amino acids. The CDR3 DNA reads TGTGCCAGTAGTATGACCGGGACAGGGGTGGACAATGAGCAGTTCTTC. Translated: CASSMTGTGVDNEQFF.

This chain links TRBV24-1 with TRBJ2-1, with 11 nucleotides matching TRBD2. The CDR3 has 15 residues. Germline CDR1 is KGHDR and CDR2 is SFDVKD. J was trimmed by 5 bases and V by 4 bases; bases with no gene match: 3. CDR3 amino acids: CATSEGLAGDNEQFF. The CDR3 DNA is TGTGCCACCAGTGAAGGACTAGCGGGTGACAATGAGCAGTTCTTC.

The chain joins TRBV5-1 to TRBJ2-1; 11 bases agree with TRBD1. The germline gives CDR1 SGHRS, CDR2 YFSETQ. J gave up 9 bases and V 4 bases, and 6 bases lay outside the gene matches. The CDR3 spans 14 residues. The CDR3 sequence is CASSQGQGESEQFF. CDR3 bases: TGCGCCAGCAGCCAGGGACAGGGGGAGTCTGAGCAGTTCTTC. The variable domain in full, completed from reference TRBV5-1 and TRBJ2-1, reads KAGVTQTPRYLIKTRGQQVTLSCSPISGHRSVSWYQQTPGQGLQFLFEYFSETQRNKGNFPGRFSGRQFSNSRSEMNVSTLELGDSALYLCASSQGQGESEQFFGPGTRLTVL.